This T cell receptor beta chain derives from a study of OX40 agonist ivuxolimab in advanced cancers. Turning to the study itself: Patients were given ivuxolimab, an antibody that agonizes OX40 (CD134). General study points: Clonal expansion by week 6 occurred in CD4+ and CD8+ blood T cells (at 0.1 to 3.0 mg/kg).

Sequencing was performed with immunoSEQ multiplex PCR; in TCRdb, only in-frame clones are kept and a portion is missing. The sample holds about 70,000 clones, roughly 89% seen once. Exclusion of a patient followed from autoimmune disease history or systemic immunosuppression. Comment on this clone: What it recognizes is unknown.

Trimming left V 4 bases short and J 5 bases short, with 15 bases between. The germline gives CDR1 SGHVS, CDR2 FNYEAQ. The CDR3 consists of 14 residues. The sequencing here drew on CD4+ or CD8+ T cells sorted from blood, taken in a trial of the OX40 agonist ivuxolimab. The sequence was obtained from an adult with an advanced solid tumor such as melanoma, head and neck, liver or kidney cancer. This rearrangement joins TRBV7-6 to TRBJ2-7, with D perhaps being TRBD1 or TRBD2 (5 bases each). CDR3 sequence (DNA): TGTGCCAGCAGCTGGGGGACGGGAAGGGACGAGCAGTACTTC. As protein: CASSWGTGRDEQYF.